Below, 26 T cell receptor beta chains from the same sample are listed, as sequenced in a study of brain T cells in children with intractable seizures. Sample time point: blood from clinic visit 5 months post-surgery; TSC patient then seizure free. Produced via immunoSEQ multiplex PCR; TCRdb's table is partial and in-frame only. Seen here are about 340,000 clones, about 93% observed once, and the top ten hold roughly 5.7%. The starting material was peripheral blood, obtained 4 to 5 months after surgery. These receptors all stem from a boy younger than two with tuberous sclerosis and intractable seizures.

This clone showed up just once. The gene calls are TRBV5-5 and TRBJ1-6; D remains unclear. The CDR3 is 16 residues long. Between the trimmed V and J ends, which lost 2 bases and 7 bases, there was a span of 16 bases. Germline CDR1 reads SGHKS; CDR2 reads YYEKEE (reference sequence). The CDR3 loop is CASSFEGGPMNSPLHF. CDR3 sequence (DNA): TGTGCCAGCAGCTTTGAAGGAGGTCCAATGAATTCACCCCTCCACTTT. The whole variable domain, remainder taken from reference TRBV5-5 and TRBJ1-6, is DAGVTQSPTHLIKTRGQQVTLRCSPISGHKSVSWYQQVLGQGPQFIFQYYEKEERGRGNFPDRFSARQFPNYSSELNVNALLLGDSALYLCASSFEGGPMNSPLHFGNGTRLTVT.

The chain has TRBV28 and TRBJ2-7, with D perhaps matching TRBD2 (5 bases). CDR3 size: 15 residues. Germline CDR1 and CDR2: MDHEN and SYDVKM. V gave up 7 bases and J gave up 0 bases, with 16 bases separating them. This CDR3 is CASTGGGRPSYEQYF. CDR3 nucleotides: TGTGCCAGCACAGGAGGCGGCCGCCCCTCCTACGAGCAGTACTTC.

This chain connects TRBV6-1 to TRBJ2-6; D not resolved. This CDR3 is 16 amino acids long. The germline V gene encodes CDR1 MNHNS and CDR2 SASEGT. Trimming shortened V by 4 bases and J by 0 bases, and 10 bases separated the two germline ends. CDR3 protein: CASSVVWGSGANVLTF. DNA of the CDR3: TGTGCCAGCAGTGTGGTTTGGGGCTCTGGGGCCAACGTCCTGACTTTC.

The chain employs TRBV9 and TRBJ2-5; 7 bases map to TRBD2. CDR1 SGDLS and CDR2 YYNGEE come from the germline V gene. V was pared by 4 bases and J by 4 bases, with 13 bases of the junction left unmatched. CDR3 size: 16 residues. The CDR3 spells CASSPKWGGGVETQYF. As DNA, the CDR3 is TGTGCCAGCAGCCCCAAGTGGGGGGGAGGGGTAGAGACCCAGTACTTC.

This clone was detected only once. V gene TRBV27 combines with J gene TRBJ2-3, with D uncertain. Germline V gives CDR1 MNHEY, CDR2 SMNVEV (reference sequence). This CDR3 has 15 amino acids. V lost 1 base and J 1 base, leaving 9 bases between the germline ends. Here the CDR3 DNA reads TGTGCCAGCAGTTTATACGGCTTGCGCACAGATACGCAGTATTTT. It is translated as CASSLYGLRTDTQYF.

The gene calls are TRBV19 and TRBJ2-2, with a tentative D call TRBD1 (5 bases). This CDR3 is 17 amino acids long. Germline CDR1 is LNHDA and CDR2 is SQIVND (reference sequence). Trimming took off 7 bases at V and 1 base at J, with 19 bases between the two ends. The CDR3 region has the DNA TGTGCCAGTACCACAAGGGGTTTACTCTTGAACACCGGGGAGCTGTTTTTT. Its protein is CASTTRGLLLNTGELFF.

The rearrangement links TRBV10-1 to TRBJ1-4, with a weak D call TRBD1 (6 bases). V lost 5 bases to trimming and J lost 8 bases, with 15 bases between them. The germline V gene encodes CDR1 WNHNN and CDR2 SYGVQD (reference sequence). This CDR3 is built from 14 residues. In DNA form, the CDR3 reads TGCGCCAGCAGTTGTACAGGGCTGCACGAAAAACTGTTTTTT. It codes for CASSCTGLHEKLFF.

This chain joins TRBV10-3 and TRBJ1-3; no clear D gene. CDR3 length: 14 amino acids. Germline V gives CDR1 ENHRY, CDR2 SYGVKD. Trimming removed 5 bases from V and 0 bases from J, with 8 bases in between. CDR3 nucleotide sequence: TGTGCCATCAGTTCGACCAACTCTGGAAACACCATATATTTT. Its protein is CAISSTNSGNTIYF.

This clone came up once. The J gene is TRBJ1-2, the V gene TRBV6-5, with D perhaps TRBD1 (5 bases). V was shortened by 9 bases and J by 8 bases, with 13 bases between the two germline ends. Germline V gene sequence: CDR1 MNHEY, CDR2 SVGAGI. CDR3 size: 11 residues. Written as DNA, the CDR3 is TGTGCCAGTTCCCCGGGGGAAGGCTACACCTTC. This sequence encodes CASSPGEGYTF.

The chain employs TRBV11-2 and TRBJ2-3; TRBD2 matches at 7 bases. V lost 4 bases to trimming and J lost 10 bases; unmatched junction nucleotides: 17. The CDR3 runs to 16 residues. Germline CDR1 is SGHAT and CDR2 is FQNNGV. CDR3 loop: CASSSRLGEGLQPQYF. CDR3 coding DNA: TGTGCCAGCAGCTCCCGCTTGGGGGAGGGCCTTCAACCGCAGTATTTT.

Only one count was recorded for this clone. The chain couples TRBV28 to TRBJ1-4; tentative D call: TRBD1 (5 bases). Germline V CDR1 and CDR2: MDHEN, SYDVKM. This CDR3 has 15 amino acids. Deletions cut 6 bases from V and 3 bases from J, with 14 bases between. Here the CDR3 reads CASSLPPRANEKLFF. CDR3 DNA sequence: TGTGCCAGCAGCCTTCCCCCCAGGGCTAATGAAAAACTGTTTTTT.

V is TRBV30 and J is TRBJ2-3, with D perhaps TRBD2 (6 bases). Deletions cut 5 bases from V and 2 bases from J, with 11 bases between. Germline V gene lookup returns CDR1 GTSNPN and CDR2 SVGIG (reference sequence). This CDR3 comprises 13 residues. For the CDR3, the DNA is TGTGCCTGGGAGCGGGCGCCCACAGATACGCAGTATTTT. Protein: CAWERAPTDTQYF.

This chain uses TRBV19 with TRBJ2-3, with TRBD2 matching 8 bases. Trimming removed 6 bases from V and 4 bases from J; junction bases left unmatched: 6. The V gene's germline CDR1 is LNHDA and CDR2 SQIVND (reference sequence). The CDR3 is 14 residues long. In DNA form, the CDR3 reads TGTGCCAGTAGGAGCGGGGGCCGGGCAGATACGCAGTATTTT. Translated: CASRSGGRADTQYF.

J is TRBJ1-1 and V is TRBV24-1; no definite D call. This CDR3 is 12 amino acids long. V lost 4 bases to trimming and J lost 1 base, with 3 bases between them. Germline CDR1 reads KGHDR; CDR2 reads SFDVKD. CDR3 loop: CATSDPNTEAFF. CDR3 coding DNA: TGTGCCACCAGTGACCCGAACACTGAAGCTTTCTTT.

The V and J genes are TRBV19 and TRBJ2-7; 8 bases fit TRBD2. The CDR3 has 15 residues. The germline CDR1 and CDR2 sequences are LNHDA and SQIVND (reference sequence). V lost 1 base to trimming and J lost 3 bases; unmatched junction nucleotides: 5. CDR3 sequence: CASSIVSSGSYEQYF. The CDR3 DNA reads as TGTGCCAGTAGTATAGTTTCCAGCGGGAGCTACGAGCAGTACTTC.

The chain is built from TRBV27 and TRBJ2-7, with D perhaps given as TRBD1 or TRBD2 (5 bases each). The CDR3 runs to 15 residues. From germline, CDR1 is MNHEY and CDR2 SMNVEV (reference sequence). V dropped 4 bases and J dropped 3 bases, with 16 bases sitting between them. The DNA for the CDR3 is TGTGCCAGCAGTTCTCGATCGGCAGGGAGCTACGAGCAGTACTTC. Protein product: CASSSRSAGSYEQYF.

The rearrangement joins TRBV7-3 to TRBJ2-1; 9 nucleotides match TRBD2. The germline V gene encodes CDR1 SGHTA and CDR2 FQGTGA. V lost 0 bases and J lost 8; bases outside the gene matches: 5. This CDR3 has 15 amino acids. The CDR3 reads CASSLTGLAWDEQFF. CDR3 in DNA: TGTGCCAGCAGCTTAACAGGACTAGCGTGGGATGAGCAGTTCTTC.

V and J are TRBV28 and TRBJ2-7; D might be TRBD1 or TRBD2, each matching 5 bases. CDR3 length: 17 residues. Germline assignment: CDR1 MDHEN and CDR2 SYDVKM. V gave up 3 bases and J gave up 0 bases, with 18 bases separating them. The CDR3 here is CASSFRDLRLISYEQYF. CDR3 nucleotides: TGTGCCAGCAGTTTCCGGGACCTCCGACTCATCTCCTACGAGCAGTACTTC.

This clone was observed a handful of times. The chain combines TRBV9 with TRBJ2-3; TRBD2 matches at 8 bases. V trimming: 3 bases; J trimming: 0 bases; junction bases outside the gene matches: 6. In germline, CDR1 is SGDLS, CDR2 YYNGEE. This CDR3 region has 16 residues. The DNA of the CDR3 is TGTGCCAGCAGCGGATTAGCGGGACAAAGCACAGATACGCAGTATTTT. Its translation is CASSGLAGQSTDTQYF.

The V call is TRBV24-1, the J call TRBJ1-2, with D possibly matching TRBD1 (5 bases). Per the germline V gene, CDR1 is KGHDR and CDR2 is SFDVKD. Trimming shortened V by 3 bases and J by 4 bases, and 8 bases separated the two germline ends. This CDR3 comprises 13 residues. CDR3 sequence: CATSDRQGYGYTF. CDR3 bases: TGTGCCACCAGTGATAGGCAGGGCTATGGCTACACCTTC.

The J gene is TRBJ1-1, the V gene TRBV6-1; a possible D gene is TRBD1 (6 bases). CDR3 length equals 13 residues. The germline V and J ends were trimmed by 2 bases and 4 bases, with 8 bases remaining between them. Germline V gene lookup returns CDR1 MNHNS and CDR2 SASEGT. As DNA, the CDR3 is TGTGCCAGCAGTGAATACAGGGTCACTGAAGCTTTCTTT. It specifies CASSEYRVTEAFF.

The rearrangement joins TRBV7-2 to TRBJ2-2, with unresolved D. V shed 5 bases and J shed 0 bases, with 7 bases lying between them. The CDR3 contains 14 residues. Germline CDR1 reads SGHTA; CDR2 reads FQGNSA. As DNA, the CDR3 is TGTGCCAGCAGCCTACTTCCGAACACCGGGGAGCTGTTTTTT. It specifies CASSLLPNTGELFF.

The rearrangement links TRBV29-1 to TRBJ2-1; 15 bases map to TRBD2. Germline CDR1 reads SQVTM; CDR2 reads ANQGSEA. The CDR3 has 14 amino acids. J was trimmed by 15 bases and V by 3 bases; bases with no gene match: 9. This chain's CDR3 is CSVEGLAGGPAPFF. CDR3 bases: TGCAGCGTTGAGGGACTAGCGGGAGGACCGGCCCCGTTCTTC.

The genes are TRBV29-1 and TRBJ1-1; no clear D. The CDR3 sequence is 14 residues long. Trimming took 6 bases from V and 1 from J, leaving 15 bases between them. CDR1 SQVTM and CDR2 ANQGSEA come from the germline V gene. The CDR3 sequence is CSVAALTTNTEAFF. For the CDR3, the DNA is TGCAGCGTCGCGGCCCTTACAACGAACACTGAAGCTTTCTTT.

The CDR3 loop is CASTRGKGREPQHF. The CDR3 nucleotides are TGTGCCAGTACAAGGGGGAAAGGCAGGGAGCCCCAGCATTTT. The chain is built from TRBV19 and TRBJ1-5; tentatively, D is TRBD1 (6 bases). Trimming shortened V by 7 bases and J by 8 bases, and 18 bases separated the two germline ends. CDR1 and CDR2 from the germline V gene are LNHDA and SQIVND (reference sequence). The CDR3 extends over 14 amino acids. Together with reference TRBV19 and TRBJ1-5, the CDR3 gives the full variable domain: DGGITQSPKYLFRKEGQNVTLSCEQNLNHDAMYWYRQDPGQGLRLIYYSQIVNDFQKGDIAEGYSVSREKKESFPLTVTSAQKNPTAFYLCASTRGKGREPQHFGDGTRLSIL.

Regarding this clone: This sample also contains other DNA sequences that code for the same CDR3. The CDR3 reads CASSYGAGNSPLHF. Written as DNA, the CDR3 is TGTGCCAGCAGTTATGGAGCCGGAAATTCACCCCTCCACTTT. The rearrangement links TRBV6-5 to TRBJ1-6, with D unclear. Per the germline V gene, CDR1 is MNHEY and CDR2 is SVGAGI. The germline V and J ends were trimmed by 3 bases and 7 bases, with 10 bases remaining between them. The CDR3 spans 14 residues.